In its sample, the clone carrying this TCR beta chain was seen many times. The antigen remains undetermined. This record belongs to a study of blood T cells in healthy people across ages. Germline V gene data show CDR1 as ENHRY and CDR2 as SYGVKD. The CDR3 is 15 residues long. V lost 11 bases and J lost 5; bases outside the gene matches: 14. General observations from the study: Greater diversity and more naive CD4+ cells were seen in long-lived donors than in aged donors.

A second about 6 to 11 cycle PCR used barcoded and J-beta primers. TCRdb recomputed calls from the 5' RACE reads with MiXCR, one row per CDR3 protein. The table has around 800,000 distinct CDR3 sequences, roughly 44% seen once; the top ten hold about a fifth. The sample was blood. The clonotype was recovered from a man in his sixties in good health. V and J are TRBV10-3 and TRBJ2-1; 8 nucleotides line up with TRBD2. CDR3 bases: TGTGCCTCCTGTGTTGGAGCGGGGGACCACAATGAGCAGTTCTTC. Its protein product is CASCVGAGDHNEQFF.